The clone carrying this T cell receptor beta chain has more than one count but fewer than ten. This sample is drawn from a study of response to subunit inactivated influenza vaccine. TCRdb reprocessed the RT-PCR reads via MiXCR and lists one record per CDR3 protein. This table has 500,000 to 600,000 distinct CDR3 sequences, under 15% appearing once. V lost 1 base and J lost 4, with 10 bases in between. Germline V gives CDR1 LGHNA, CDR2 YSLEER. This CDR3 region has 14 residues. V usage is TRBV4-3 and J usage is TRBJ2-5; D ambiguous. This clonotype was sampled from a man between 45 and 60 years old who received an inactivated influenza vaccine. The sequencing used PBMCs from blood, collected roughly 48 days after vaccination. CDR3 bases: TGCGCCAGCAGCCAAGTTGTCACTCGAGAGACCCAGTACTTC. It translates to CASSQVVTRETQYF.